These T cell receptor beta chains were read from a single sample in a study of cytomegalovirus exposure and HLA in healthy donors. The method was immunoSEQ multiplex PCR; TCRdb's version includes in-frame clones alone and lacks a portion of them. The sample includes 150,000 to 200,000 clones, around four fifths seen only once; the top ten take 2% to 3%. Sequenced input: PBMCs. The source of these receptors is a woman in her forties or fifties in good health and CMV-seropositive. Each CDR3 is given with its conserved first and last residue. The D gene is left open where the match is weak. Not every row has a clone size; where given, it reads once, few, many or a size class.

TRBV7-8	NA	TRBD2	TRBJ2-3	TGTGCCAGCAGCTTAGGTCGGGGGGGTTATACGCAGTATTTT	CASSLGRGGYTQYF
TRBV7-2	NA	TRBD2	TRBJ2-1	TGTGCCAGCAGCCTCCCAGCGGGGACCCCCCACAATGAGCAGTTCTTC	CASSLPAGTPHNEQFF
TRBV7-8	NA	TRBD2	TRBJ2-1	TGTGCCAGCAGCCTCTGGACTAGCGGGGGGTCGGATGAGCAGTTCTTC	CASSLWTSGGSDEQFF
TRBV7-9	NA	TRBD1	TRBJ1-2	TGTGCCAGCAGCGCACAGGGGACACTCCTCTATGGCTACACCTTC	CASSAQGTLLYGYTF
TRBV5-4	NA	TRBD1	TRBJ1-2	TGTGCCAGCAGCTCGGGACAGGGGCGGGATGGCTACACCTTC	CASSSGQGRDGYTF
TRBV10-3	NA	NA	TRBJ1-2	TGTGCCATCAGTTGGACCAACAGGGAGTATGATGGCTACACCTTC	CAISWTNREYDGYTF
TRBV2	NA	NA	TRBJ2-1	TGTGCCAGCAAGGAGCGCGTCTCCTACAATGAGCAGTTCTTC	CASKERVSYNEQFF
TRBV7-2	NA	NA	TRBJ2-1	TGTGCCAGCAGCTTGGTGAGGGTCGGTAATGAGCAGTTCTTC	CASSLVRVGNEQFF
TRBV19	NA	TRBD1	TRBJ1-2	TGTGCCAGTAGTACGGGGAAACCCGGGACAGGGGGCCCTGGCTACACCTTC	CASSTGKPGTGGPGYTF
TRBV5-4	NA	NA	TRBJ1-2	TGTGCCAGCAGCTTGTCACACAGGGTAGAAGGCTACACCTTC	CASSLSHRVEGYTF
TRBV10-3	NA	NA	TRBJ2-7	TGTGCCATGCAACCAATACACAGGGAACTTACCTACGAGCAGTACTTC	CAMQPIHRELTYEQYF
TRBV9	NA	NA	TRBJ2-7	TGTGCCAGCAGCGTAGGACGGGGGACCTACGAGCAGTACTTC	CASSVGRGTYEQYF
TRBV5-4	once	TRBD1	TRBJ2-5	TGTGCCAGCAGCCCCCCGGGACAGGGTCGGGAGACCCAGTACTTC	CASSPPGQGRETQYF
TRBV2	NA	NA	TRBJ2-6	TGTGCCAGCAGCCTCCAGGGTTTTTCTGGGGCCAACGTCCTGACTTTC	CASSLQGFSGANVLTF
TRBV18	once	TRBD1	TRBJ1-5	TGTGCCAGCTCACCAAGTCGGGCGGACAGGCAGCCCCAGCATTTT	CASSPSRADRQPQHF
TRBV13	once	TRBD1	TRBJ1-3	TGTGCCAGCAGCAGACGACAGGGTTACACCATATATTTT	CASSRRQGYTIYF
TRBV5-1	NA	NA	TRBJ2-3	TGCGCCAGCAGCGGCGGGACAGCCTACACAGATACGCAGTATTTT	CASSGGTAYTDTQYF
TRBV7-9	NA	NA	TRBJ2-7	TGTTCCAGCAGCACCGACAGAGATTCCTACGAGCAGTACTTC	CSSSTDRDSYEQYF
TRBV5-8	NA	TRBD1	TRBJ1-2	TGTGCCAGCAGGCCCCGGGACAGCCTCTATGGCTACACCTTC	CASRPRDSLYGYTF
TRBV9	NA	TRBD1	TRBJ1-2	TGTGCCAGCAGCGTAGTCGACAGGGGAGGTGGCTACACCTTC	CASSVVDRGGGYTF
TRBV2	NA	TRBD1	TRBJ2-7	TGTGCCAGCAGTTCCCAGGGGGCTAGCCCAGGATTCTCCTACGAGCAGTACTTC	CASSSQGASPGFSYEQYF
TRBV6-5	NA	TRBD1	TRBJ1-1	TGTGCCAGCACCGAACAGGGGGATAACACTGAAGCTTTCTTT	CASTEQGDNTEAFF
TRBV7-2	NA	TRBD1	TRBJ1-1	TGTGCCAGCAGCGTTTGGGACAGCACGAACACTGAAGCTTTCTTT	CASSVWDSTNTEAFF
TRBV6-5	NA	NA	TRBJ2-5	TGTGCCAGCAGTCAGGGAAAAGAGACCCAGTACTTC	CASSQGKETQYF
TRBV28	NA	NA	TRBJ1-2	TGTGCCAGCAGTTTTAGGGGACTAGGCTATGGCTACACCTTC	CASSFRGLGYGYTF
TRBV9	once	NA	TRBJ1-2	TGTGCCAGCAGCACCGGGATTGGCGAGATGCTCTATGGCTACACCTTC	CASSTGIGEMLYGYTF
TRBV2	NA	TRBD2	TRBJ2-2	TGTGCCAGCAGCGTGGGACTAGCGACCGGGGAGCTGTTTTTT	CASSVGLATGELFF
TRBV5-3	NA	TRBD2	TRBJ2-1	TGTGCCACAATTCAGCGGGGGAGCTCCTACAATGAGCAGTTCTTC	CATIQRGSSYNEQFF
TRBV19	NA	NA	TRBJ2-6	TGTGCCAGTAGTATCGGGTGGGCTGGGGCCAACGTCCTGACTTTC	CASSIGWAGANVLTF